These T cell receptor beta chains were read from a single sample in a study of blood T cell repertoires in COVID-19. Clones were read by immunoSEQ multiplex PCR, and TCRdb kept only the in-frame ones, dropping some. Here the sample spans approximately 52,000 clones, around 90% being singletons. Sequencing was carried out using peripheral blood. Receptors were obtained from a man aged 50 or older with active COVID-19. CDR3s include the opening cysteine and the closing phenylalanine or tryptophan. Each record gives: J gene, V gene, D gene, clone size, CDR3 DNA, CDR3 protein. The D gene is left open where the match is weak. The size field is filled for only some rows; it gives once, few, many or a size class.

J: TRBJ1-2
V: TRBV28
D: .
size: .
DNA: TGTGCCAGCAGTCCCGGTGGGGCGACTAACTATGGCTACACCTTC
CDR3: CASSPGGATNYGYTF

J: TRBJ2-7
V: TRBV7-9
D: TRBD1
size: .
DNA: TGTGCCAGCAGCTTAGGGGGTCGCGGGACAGGCCCTCTCGAGCAGTACTTC
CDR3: CASSLGGRGTGPLEQYF

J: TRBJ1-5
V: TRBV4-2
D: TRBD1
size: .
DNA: TGTGCCAGCAGCCAAGAAGCTAGACAGGGTTATCAGCCCCAGCATTTT
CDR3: CASSQEARQGYQPQHF

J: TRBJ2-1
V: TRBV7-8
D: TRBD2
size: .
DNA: TGTGCCAGCAGCCCCATGTCCGGGACTAGCGGGTACAATGAGCAGTTCTTC
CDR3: CASSPMSGTSGYNEQFF

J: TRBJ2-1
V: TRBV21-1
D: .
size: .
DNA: TGTGCCAGCAGTTCGGGCGGGCCTCATGAGCAGTTCTTC
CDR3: CASSSGGPHEQFF

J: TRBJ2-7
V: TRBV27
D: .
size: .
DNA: TGTGCCAGCAGTTCACACACGGACAGTTCACCCGAGCAGTACTTC
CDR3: CASSSHTDSSPEQYF

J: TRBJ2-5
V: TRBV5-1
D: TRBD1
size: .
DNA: TGCGCCAGCAGCGCTGGGACAGGGGGAGGGGAGACCCAGTACTTC
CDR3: CASSAGTGGGETQYF

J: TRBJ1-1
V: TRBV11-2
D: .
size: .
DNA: TGTGCCAGCAGCTTAGTAAGGGGGTTCAACACTGAAGCTTTCTTT
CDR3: CASSLVRGFNTEAFF

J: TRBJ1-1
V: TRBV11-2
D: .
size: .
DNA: TGTGCCAGCAGCTTAGTACTACGGTATTTGAACACTGAAGCTTTCTTT
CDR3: CASSLVLRYLNTEAFF

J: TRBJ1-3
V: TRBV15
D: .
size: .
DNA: TGTGCCACCAGCAGAGATCCAGGGGACACCATATATTTT
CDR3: CATSRDPGDTIYF

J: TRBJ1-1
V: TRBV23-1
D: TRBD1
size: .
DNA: TGCGCCAGCAGTCGAACTCGGACAGGGGTAAGGCCTGAAGCTTTCTTT
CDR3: CASSRTRTGVRPEAFF

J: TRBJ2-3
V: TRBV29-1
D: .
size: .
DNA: TGCAGCGTGGACGAGCGGGACACCCCGGGAGATACGCAGTATTTT
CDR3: CSVDERDTPGDTQYF

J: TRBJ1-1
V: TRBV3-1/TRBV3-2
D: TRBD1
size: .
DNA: TGTGCCAGCAGCCCCCAAAGGGGACAGGGACAGACTGAAGCTTTCTTT
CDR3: CASSPQRGQGQTEAFF

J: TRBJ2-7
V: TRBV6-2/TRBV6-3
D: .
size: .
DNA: TGTGCCAGCAGTTACGTCCTCGGGTCCTCCGAACAGTACTTC
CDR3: CASSYVLGSSEQYF

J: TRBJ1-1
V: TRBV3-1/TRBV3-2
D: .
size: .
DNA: TGTGCCAGCAGCCAGGGCAGGGTCACTGAAGCTTTCTTT
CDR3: CASSQGRVTEAFF

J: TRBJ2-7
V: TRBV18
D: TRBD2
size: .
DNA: TGTGCCAGCTCAAATGAGCGGGGGGACGAGCAGTACTTC
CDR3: CASSNERGDEQYF

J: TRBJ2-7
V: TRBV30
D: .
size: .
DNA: TGTGCCTGGAGTCGCGAACTCGGGGTAACCTACGAGCAGTACTTC
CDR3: CAWSRELGVTYEQYF

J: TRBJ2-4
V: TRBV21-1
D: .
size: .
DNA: TGTGCCAGCAGCAAACGGGTTTTAGCCAAAAACATTCAGTACTTC
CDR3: CASSKRVLAKNIQYF

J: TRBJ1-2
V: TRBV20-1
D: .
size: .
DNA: TGCAGTGCTAGTTTGGGGGGAGACTGGGGCTACACCTTC
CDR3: CSASLGGDWGYTF

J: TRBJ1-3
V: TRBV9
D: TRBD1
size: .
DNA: TGTGCCAGCAGCGCCTGGGAAGGGGGAGGACAGGGGTATGGAAACACCATATATTTT
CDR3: CASSAWEGGGQGYGNTIYF

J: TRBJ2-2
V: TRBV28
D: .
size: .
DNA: TGTGCCAGCGTTACGGGGGGCGCGAACACCGGGGAGCTGTTTTTT
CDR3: CASVTGGANTGELFF

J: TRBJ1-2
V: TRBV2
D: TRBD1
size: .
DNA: TGTGCCAGCAGTGTAAACAGGGGGGGTGAGGGCTACACCTTC
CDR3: CASSVNRGGEGYTF

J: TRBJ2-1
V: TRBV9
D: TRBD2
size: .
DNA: TGTGCCAGCAGCGCCTATAGCGGGGGGGCCAATGAGCAGTTCTTC
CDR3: CASSAYSGGANEQFF

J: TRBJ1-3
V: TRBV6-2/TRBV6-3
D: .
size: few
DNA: TGTGCCAGCAGTCAAACCGGGAGTTTATCGGGAAACACCATATATTTT
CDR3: CASSQTGSLSGNTIYF

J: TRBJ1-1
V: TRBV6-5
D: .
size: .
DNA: TGTGCCACCATATGGGTCAGGACTGAAGCTTTCTTT
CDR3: CATIWVRTEAFF

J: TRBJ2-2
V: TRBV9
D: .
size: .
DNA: TGTGCCAGCAGCACCGGAGGGGTGGACACCGGGGAGCTGTTTTTT
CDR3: CASSTGGVDTGELFF